The 19 T cell receptor beta chains in this list originate from one sample, sequenced in a study of spatial heterogeneity in lung cancer. Time point specified: sample taken at primary tumor resection. TCRdb reanalysed the 5' RACE reads using MiXCR and keeps one entry per CDR3 protein. The data show several thousand distinct CDR3 sequences, about 15% seen once. Findings and limits, study-wide: The number of expanded tumor alpha and beta chains correlated with mutation number.

Antigen specificity for these receptors is unknown. The source material was lung tumor tissue, sampled at surgery. These receptors originate from a female donor with early-stage non-small cell lung cancer.

This clonotype counts as medium-sized. As an off-target read in a library built for alpha chains, this beta chain has a frequency of little significance. The rearrangement joins TRBV28 to TRBJ1-1; 8 bases fit TRBD1. The CDR3 consists of 16 residues. Losses at the gene ends were 6 bases for V and 1 base for J; bases not matched to a gene: 10. CDR1 MDHEN and CDR2 SYDVKM come from the germline V gene. As DNA, the CDR3 is TGTGCCAGCAGCCCCCCGCGACAGGGGAGGAACACTGAAGCTTTCTTT. Amino acids: CASSPPRQGRNTEAFF. The full variable domain, in which reference TRBV28 and TRBJ1-1 provide the parts outside the CDR3, is DVKVTQSSRYLVKRTGEKVFLECVQDMDHENMFWYRQDPGLGLRLIYFSYDVKMKEKGDIPEGYSVSREKKERFSLILESASTNQTSMYLCASSPPRQGRNTEAFFGQGTRLTVV.

This clonotype qualifies as medium-sized (0.01 to 0.1%). A library prepared for alpha chains yielded this beta chain as an off-target read; its size is of little meaning. The chain carries TRBV29-1 and TRBJ2-7, with a tentative D call TRBD2 (6 bases). The CDR3 has 13 residues. Trimming stripped 5 bases from V and 5 bases from J, with 16 bases between. Germline assignment: CDR1 SQVTM and CDR2 ANQGSEA. For the CDR3, the DNA is TGCAGCGTTCTGGATGGGAGGAACAACGAGCAGTACTTC. Translation gives CSVLDGRNNEQYF.

This clonotype was recorded a few times. With the library built for alpha chains, this beta chain is off target and its frequency is not meaningful. This sequence joins TRBV20-1 and TRBJ2-7; 10 nucleotides match TRBD2. CDR3 length: 15 residues. Germline CDR1 is DFQATT and CDR2 is SNEGSKA (reference sequence). J lost 3 bases, V lost 0 bases, and 5 bases had no gene match. For the CDR3, the DNA is TGCAGTGCTAGAGATGCACTAGCGGGAATCTACGAGCAGTACTTC. It encodes CSARDALAGIYEQYF.

Concerning this clonotype: This beta chain lies outside the target of a library built for alpha chains; its clone size means little. CDR3: CASSLSQGRYTGELFF. In DNA, the CDR3 is TGTGCCAGCAGTTTATCGCAGGGAAGGTACACCGGGGAGCTGTTTTTT. The rearrangement uses TRBV27 and TRBJ2-2, with D perhaps matching TRBD1 (5 bases). V lost 0 bases and J 3 bases, leaving 11 bases between the germline ends. Germline CDR1 reads MNHEY; CDR2 reads SMNVEV (reference sequence). This CDR3 has 16 amino acids.

This clonotype was counted many times. A library made for alpha chains picked up this beta chain off target, so its size means little. V gene TRBV30 combines with J gene TRBJ1-5; D is ambiguous. From germline, CDR1 is GTSNPN and CDR2 SVGIG (reference sequence). CDR3 length: 12 amino acids. The V gene lost 2 bases and the J gene lost 5 bases, with 7 bases spanning the gap. CDR3 protein: CAWSLQDQPQHF. CDR3 bases: TGTGCCTGGAGTCTCCAAGATCAGCCCCAGCATTTT.

This clonotype was seen ten or more times. A library made for alpha chains picked up this beta chain off target, so its size means little. The chain combines TRBV2 with TRBJ2-2; possible D gene TRBD2, 5 bases. This CDR3 comprises 13 residues. V lost 6 bases, J lost 6 bases, and 11 bases lay in between. CDR1 and CDR2 (germline): SNHLY, FYNNEI. The CDR3 bases are TGTGCCAGCAGCTTTGCCGGGGCCGGGGAGCTGTTTTTT. Translating it yields CASSFAGAGELFF.

About this clonotype itself: Being off target in a library aimed at alpha chains, this beta chain has a size of little meaning. The chain joins TRBV7-8 to TRBJ1-4; D is ambiguous. Germline V gene lookup returns CDR1 SGHVS and CDR2 FQNEAQ. The CDR3 is made up of 16 amino acids. The V end lost 2 bases, the J end lost 4 bases, and 14 bases lay between the germline ends. The CDR3 protein is CASSLNLEGLNEKLFF. In DNA, the CDR3 is TGTGCCAGCAGCTTAAATTTGGAAGGGCTTAATGAAAAACTGTTTTTT.

In this sample, this clonotype is medium-sized (0.01 to 0.1%). The size of this beta chain means little, since it is a stray read in a library made for alpha chains. The V gene is TRBV6-6, the J gene TRBJ2-2; D tentatively fits TRBD1 or TRBD2 (7 bases each). Per the germline V gene, CDR1 is MNHNY and CDR2 is SVGAGI (reference sequence). The CDR3 runs 14 residues. V lost 8 bases to trimming and J lost 4 bases, with 14 bases between them. CDR3 sequence: CASQGGLGTGELFF. DNA for the CDR3: TGTGCCAGCCAGGGGGGGCTGGGCACCGGGGAGCTGTTTTTT.

Regarding this clonotype: The library was designed around alpha chains, so this beta chain is a stray read whose abundance carries little weight. This rearrangement joins TRBV27 to TRBJ2-7; D perhaps matches TRBD2 (5 bases). V was clipped by 2 bases and J by 3 bases, with 14 bases between them. The CDR3 contains 15 residues. The V gene's germline CDR1 is MNHEY and CDR2 SMNVEV (reference sequence). CDR3 nucleotide sequence: TGTGCCAGCAGTTTACGTGGGCCCCGGGGCTACGAGCAGTACTTC. Protein sequence: CASSLRGPRGYEQYF.

The sample holds many counts of this clonotype. Within a library made for alpha chains, this beta chain is off target, and its count is uninformative. This chain links TRBV19 with TRBJ1-5; D is ambiguous. The CDR3 contains 17 residues. V lost 3 bases to trimming and J lost 3 bases, with 18 bases between them. Germline V gives CDR1 LNHDA, CDR2 SQIVND (reference sequence). DNA for the CDR3: TGTGCCAGTAGTATCCGACCAGTCCGGGCAGTCAATCAGCCCCAGCATTTT. Protein product: CASSIRPVRAVNQPQHF.

Notes on this clonotype: In a library made to pick up alpha chains, this beta chain is a stray read with a size that means little. CDR3 DNA: TGCGCCAGCAGCCGGGCAGTATCCAATAATTCACCCCTCCACTTT. It codes for CASSRAVSNNSPLHF. The chain recombines TRBV4-3 with TRBJ1-6; D remains ambiguous. V was cut by 4 bases and J by 5 bases, with 12 bases left in between. This CDR3 is built from 15 residues. Germline values: CDR1 LGHNA, CDR2 YSLEER.

This clonotype was seen repeatedly, ten times or more. Being off target in a library aimed at alpha chains, this beta chain has a size of little meaning. V and J are TRBV3-1 and TRBJ2-5; D might be TRBD1 (6 bases). Germline V gives CDR1 LGHDT, CDR2 YNNKEL (reference sequence). This CDR3 has 17 amino acids. Trimming removed 4 bases at V and 1 base at J, with 19 bases between. The CDR3 DNA follows: TGTGCCAGCAGCCCGATAGAAGGGCGAGGGGGCCAAGAGACCCAGTACTTC. Its translation: CASSPIEGRGGQETQYF.

Points on this clonotype: Since it is a stray read in a library aimed at alpha chains, this beta chain has a size that is not meaningful. This CDR3 reads CASSLGGASGNTIYF. The CDR3 DNA reads TGTGCCAGCAGTTTAGGGGGTGCCTCTGGAAACACCATATATTTT. The chain has TRBV28 and TRBJ1-3, with D possibly being TRBD1 (5 bases). Trimming stripped 2 bases from V and 0 bases from J, with 8 bases between. The V gene's germline CDR1 is MDHEN and CDR2 SYDVKM. The CDR3 is 15 residues long.

This clonotype was recorded at least ten times. This beta chain came through as a stray read in a library set up for alpha chains, and its size says little. The rearrangement uses TRBV12-3 or TRBV12-4 and TRBJ2-7, with 9 positions matching TRBD1. Germline trimming cut 6 bases from V and 3 bases from J; bases unmatched to any gene: 3. This CDR3 has 13 residues. CDR3: CASSLGQGYEQYF. The CDR3 DNA reads as TGTGCCAGCAGCTTGGGACAGGGCTACGAGCAGTACTTC.

In its sample, this clonotype is medium-sized. A library made for alpha chains picked up this beta chain off target, so its size means little. This chain joins TRBV29-1 and TRBJ1-5, with D possibly TRBD1 on 5 matching bases. The CDR3 is 12 residues long. Per the germline V gene, CDR1 is SQVTM and CDR2 is ANQGSEA. Trimming stripped 7 bases from V and 4 bases from J, with 11 bases between. CDR3: CSAQQGNQPQHF. The CDR3 DNA reads TGCAGCGCACAGCAGGGAAATCAGCCCCAGCATTTT.

A word on this clonotype: This beta chain appears as a stray read in a library generated for alpha chains; its size is not informative. This chain joins TRBV27 and TRBJ1-2; 9 nucleotides align to TRBD1. The V segment lost 0 bases and the J segment 8 bases; nucleotides outside the gene matches: 4. CDR3 size: 14 residues. Germline assignment: CDR1 MNHEY and CDR2 SMNVEV (reference sequence). CDR3: CASSLSRDRVGYTF. The CDR3 coding sequence is TGTGCCAGCAGTTTATCCCGGGACAGGGTGGGCTACACCTTC.

This clonotype is medium-sized in the sample. As an off-target read in a library built for alpha chains, this beta chain has a frequency of little significance. The gene calls are TRBV19 and TRBJ1-5; D unclear. CDR3 length equals 13 residues. Germline CDR1 is LNHDA and CDR2 is SQIVND (reference sequence). V was cut by 4 bases and J by 4 bases, with 8 bases left in between. CDR3 bases: TGTGCCAGTAGTACCGGAGGGAATCAGCCCCAGCATTTT. This codes for CASSTGGNQPQHF.

In this sample, this clonotype turned up a few times. In a library made to pick up alpha chains, this beta chain is a stray read with a size that means little. This rearrangement joins TRBV7-2 to TRBJ2-3; tentative D call: TRBD2 (5 bases). Trimming left V 6 bases short and J 5 bases short, with 12 bases between. CDR3 length: 13 residues. Germline assignment: CDR1 SGHTA and CDR2 FQGNSA. The CDR3 loop is CASSSRGRDTQYF. The DNA for the CDR3 is TGTGCCAGCAGTTCCCGAGGGCGAGATACGCAGTATTTT.

Relative to its sample, this clonotype is medium-sized. The size of this beta chain means little, since it is a stray read in a library made for alpha chains. The chain links TRBV7-2 to TRBJ1-1; tentatively, D is TRBD1 (5 bases). The CDR3 loop spans 12 amino acids. The V end was cut by 7 bases, the J end by 2 bases, with 8 bases between. Germline V gene data show CDR1 as SGHTA and CDR2 as FQGNSA. This chain's CDR3 is CASTWGNTEAFF. The DNA of the CDR3 is TGTGCCAGCACCTGGGGCAACACTGAAGCTTTCTTT.